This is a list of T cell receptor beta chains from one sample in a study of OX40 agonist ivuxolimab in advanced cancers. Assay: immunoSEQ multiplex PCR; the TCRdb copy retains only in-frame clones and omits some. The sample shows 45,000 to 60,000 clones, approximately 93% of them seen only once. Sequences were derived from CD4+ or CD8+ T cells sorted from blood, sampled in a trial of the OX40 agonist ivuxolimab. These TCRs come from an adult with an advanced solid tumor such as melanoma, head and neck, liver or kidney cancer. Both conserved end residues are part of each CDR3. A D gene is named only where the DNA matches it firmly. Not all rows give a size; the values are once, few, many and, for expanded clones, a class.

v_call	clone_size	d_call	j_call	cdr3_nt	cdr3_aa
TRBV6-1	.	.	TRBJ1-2	TGTGCCAGCAGTGAAAACCGAGAACGTGGCTACACCTTC	CASSENRERGYTF
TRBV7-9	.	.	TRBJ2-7	TGTGCCAGCAGCTTAGGGGCAGGGTCTTACGAGCAGTACTTC	CASSLGAGSYEQYF
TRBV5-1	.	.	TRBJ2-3	TGCGCCAGCAGCCCTACAGGGCCTAGCACAGATACGCAGTATTTT	CASSPTGPSTDTQYF
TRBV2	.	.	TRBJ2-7	TGTGCCAGCAGTGGGTTTAGGAACTCCTACGAGCAGTACTTC	CASSGFRNSYEQYF
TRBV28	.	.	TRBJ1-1	TGTGCCAGCAGTTTTCCAACCCGGGGGGCTTTCGCTTTCTTT	CASSFPTRGAFAFF
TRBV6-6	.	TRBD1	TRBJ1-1	TGTGCCAGCAGTAACCTAAAACAGGGGAATGCTTTCTTT	CASSNLKQGNAFF
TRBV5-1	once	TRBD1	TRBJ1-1	TGCGCCAGCAGCTTGGTGCTTATTGGCAGGGGGCAGACTGAAGCTTTCTTT	CASSLVLIGRGQTEAFF
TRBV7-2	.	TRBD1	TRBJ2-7	TGTGCCAGCAGCTTAAGGACAGGGACGTACGAGCAGTACTTC	CASSLRTGTYEQYF
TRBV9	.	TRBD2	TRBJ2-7	TGTGCCAGCAGCCCCGGACTAGCCTCGAGGCCCCACGAGCAGTACTTC	CASSPGLASRPHEQYF
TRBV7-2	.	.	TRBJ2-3	TGTGCCAGCACCAGGGCAGGAGGTAGAGATACGCAGTATTTT	CASTRAGGRDTQYF
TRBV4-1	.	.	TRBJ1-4	TGCGCCAGCAGCCAAGAGGCGGGACGGAATGAAAAACTGTTTTTT	CASSQEAGRNEKLFF
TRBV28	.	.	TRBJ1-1	TGTGCCAGCACCCCATCCACGCGGGGATACACTGAAGCTTTCTTT	CASTPSTRGYTEAFF
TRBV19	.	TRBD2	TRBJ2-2	TGTGCCAGTAGTATAGTAGGTCTAGCGGGAGATCGTGAGAACACCGGGGAGCTGTTTTTT	CASSIVGLAGDRENTGELFF
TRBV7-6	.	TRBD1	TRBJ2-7	TGTGCCAGCAGCTCCCGTCTGGGACAGGAGGGTTCCGAGCAGTACTTC	CASSSRLGQEGSEQYF
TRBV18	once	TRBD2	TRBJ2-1	TGTGCCAGCTCACCCGTTCTAGCGGGGGTGGAGCAGTTCTTC	CASSPVLAGVEQFF
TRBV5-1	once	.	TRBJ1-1	TGCGCCAGCAGCTTGGGCGGACGTGGAGACACTGAAGCTTTCTTT	CASSLGGRGDTEAFF
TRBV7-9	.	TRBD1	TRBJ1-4	TGTGCCAGCAGCGGAGTACCCGGGACAGCTAATGAAAAACTGTTTTTT	CASSGVPGTANEKLFF
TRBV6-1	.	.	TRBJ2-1	TGTGCCAGCAGTGAAAGGACTACCCCCCGCCGGATTTACAATGAGCAGTTCTTC	CASSERTTPRRIYNEQFF
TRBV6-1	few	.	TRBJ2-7	TGTGCCAGCAGTGAAGCCGGCTACGAGCAGTACTTC	CASSEAGYEQYF
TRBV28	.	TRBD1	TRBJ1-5	TGTGCCAGCAGTTTTTCCGGGACAGGGGGCGATCAGCCCCAGCATTTT	CASSFSGTGGDQPQHF
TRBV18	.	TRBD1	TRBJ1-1	TGTGCCAGCTCATTCGGGACAGGGGCAACTGAAGCTTTCTTT	CASSFGTGATEAFF